This T cell receptor (beta chain) is from a study of T-cell reconstitution after alpha-beta-depleted transplantation in children. Unique molecular identifiers were used to barcode this TCRbeta library. Using its own MiXCR run on the PCR reads, TCRdb lists one record per CDR3 protein. The repertoire includes approximately 510,000 distinct CDR3 sequences, 15% to 20% of them detected once, and over 3% sits in the top ten. Germline lookup yields CDR1 SGHRS and CDR2 YFSETQ. J lost 8 bases, V lost 4 bases, and 12 bases had no gene match. The CDR3 spans 16 residues. The J gene is TRBJ2-1, the V gene TRBV5-1; TRBD1 agrees at 10 bases. The sample was PBMCs from the stem cell graft donor, taken from the stem cell graft. This clonotype was obtained from a human donor who donated a stem cell graft to a child with acute lymphoblastic leukemia. CDR3: CASSQKGGTGVHEQFF. CDR3 coding DNA: TGCGCCAGCAGCCAGAAGGGCGGGACAGGGGTCCATGAGCAGTTCTTC.